These 16 T cell receptor beta chains originate from one sample sequenced in a study of tumor-infiltrating lymphocytes in localized non-small cell lung cancer. Only in-frame clones appear in the TCRdb table, and some are missing; sequencing was by immunoSEQ multiplex PCR. The data show approximately 2,700 clones, more than 55% seen once. The sequencing input was uninvolved lung tissue not adjacent to the tumor. The origin of the receptors is a human donor with non-small cell lung cancer.

This clone was picked up a small number of times. The CDR3 is CAWSPEGPDFYEQYF. CDR3 DNA sequence: TGTGCCTGGAGTCCCGAAGGACCCGACTTCTACGAGCAGTACTTC. V gene TRBV30 combines with J gene TRBJ2-7; D is unclear. Trimming removed 2 bases from V and 3 bases from J, with 17 bases in between. The CDR3 totals 15 residues. Germline V gene sequence: CDR1 GTSNPN, CDR2 SVGIG (reference sequence).

This rearrangement joins TRBV30 to TRBJ2-5; 7 nucleotides match TRBD2. Trimming took 6 bases from V and 0 from J; bases not matched to a gene: 4. CDR1 GTSNPN and CDR2 SVGIG come from the germline V gene (reference sequence). This CDR3 has 13 residues. The CDR3 nucleotides are TGTGCCTGCCAGCGGGGATACCAAGAGACCCAGTACTTC. It yields the protein CACQRGYQETQYF. The complete variable domain, with remaining parts taken from reference TRBV30 and TRBJ2-5, reads SQTIHQWPATLVQPVGSPLSLECTVEGTSNPNLYWYRQAAGRGLQLLFYSVGIGQISSEVPQNLSASRPQDRQFILSSKKLLLSDSGFYLCACQRGYQETQYFGPGTRLLVL.

The chain carries TRBV2 and TRBJ2-7; D is ambiguous. V lost 6 bases and J 5 bases, leaving 11 bases between the germline ends. CDR1 is SNHLY, CDR2 FYNNEI, per germline. The length of the CDR3 is 12 residues. CDR3 loop: CASRIRSDEQYF. In DNA form, the CDR3 reads TGTGCCAGCAGGATTCGGAGTGACGAGCAGTACTTC.

The chain is built from TRBV25-1 and TRBJ2-1; the match to TRBD2 covers 8 bases. The CDR3 loop spans 16 amino acids. After removal of 1 base from V and 1 base from J, the junction contained 3 bases not matched to a gene. Germline V gives CDR1 MGHDK, CDR2 SYGVNS. For the CDR3, the DNA is TGTGCCAGCAGTGAATCCAGCGGGAGTTCCTACAATGAGCAGTTCTTC. This encodes CASSESSGSSYNEQFF.

The chain uses TRBV6-5 and TRBJ2-6; D is possibly TRBD2 (5 bases). V was trimmed by 5 bases and J by 0 bases, leaving 8 bases between them. This CDR3 comprises 15 residues. Germline V gives CDR1 MNHEY, CDR2 SVGAGI. The CDR3: CASSTTSSGANVLTF. The CDR3 DNA is TGTGCCAGCAGTACAACTAGCTCTGGGGCCAACGTCCTGACTTTC.

In this sample, this clone turned up a few times. This same CDR3 is encoded by further DNA sequences in the sample. V is TRBV7-8 and J is TRBJ2-7, with a possible D match to TRBD1 (6 bases). The CDR3 has 13 amino acids. CDR1 is SGHVS and CDR2 is FQNEAQ in the germline V gene. V gave up 1 base and J gave up 6 bases, with 10 bases separating them. CDR3 sequence reads: CASSLDRAGEQYF. As DNA, the CDR3 is TGTGCCAGCAGCTTAGACAGGGCCGGCGAGCAGTACTTC.

The rearrangement links TRBV5-1 to TRBJ2-5; 8 positions agree with TRBD2. Trimming cost V 7 bases and J 2 bases; bases outside gene matches: 4. The germline V gene has CDR1 SGHRS and CDR2 YFSETQ. The CDR3 consists of 13 residues. As DNA, the CDR3 is TGCGCCAGCGGACTAGCTGTACAAGAGACCCAGTACTTC. It translates to CASGLAVQETQYF. The full variable domain, completed using reference TRBV5-1 and TRBJ2-5, is KAGVTQTPRYLIKTRGQQVTLSCSPISGHRSVSWYQQTPGQGLQFLFEYFSETQRNKGNFPGRFSGRQFSNSRSEMNVSTLELGDSALYLCASGLAVQETQYFGPGTRLLVL.

The chain combines TRBV14 with TRBJ1-3, with D uncertain. Germline V gene lookup returns CDR1 SGHDN and CDR2 FVKESK. Trimming removed 4 bases from V and 0 bases from J, with 4 bases in between. The CDR3 runs to 13 residues. As DNA, the CDR3 is TGTGCCAGCAGCCGGGACTCTGGAAACACCATATATTTT. Its translation is CASSRDSGNTIYF.

The chain carries TRBV11-2 and TRBJ2-7; a possible D gene is TRBD1 (5 bases). There are 13 residues in the CDR3. Germline lookup yields CDR1 SGHAT and CDR2 FQNNGV. The germline V and J ends were trimmed by 1 base and 2 bases, with 6 bases remaining between them. CDR3 sequence reads: CASSLAGTYEQYF. The CDR3 DNA is TGTGCCAGCAGCTTAGCAGGGACCTACGAGCAGTACTTC.

In its sample, this clone was seen a few times. The V gene is TRBV27, the J gene TRBJ2-7; perhaps TRBD1 as D (5 bases). The CDR3 spans 14 residues. Germline values: CDR1 MNHEY, CDR2 SMNVEV (reference sequence). V shed 3 bases and J shed 4 bases, with 13 bases lying between them. The CDR3 DNA reads TGTGCCAGCAGTTTGACTGGCAGGGCATACGAGCAGTACTTC. It is translated as CASSLTGRAYEQYF.

V usage is TRBV7-2 and J usage is TRBJ2-3, with D tentatively TRBD2 (6 bases). Germline CDR1 is SGHTA and CDR2 is FQGNSA. V was clipped by 5 bases and J by 13 bases, with 22 bases between them. This CDR3 is 14 amino acids long. CDR3 in amino acids: CASSPPYGSSGKYF. The CDR3 DNA reads TGTGCCAGCAGCCCCCCCTACGGGAGCTCGGGGAAGTATTTT.

The chain combines TRBV28 with TRBJ2-1; D remains unclear. From germline, CDR1 is MDHEN and CDR2 SYDVKM. V was cut by 2 bases and J by 4 bases, with 9 bases left in between. The CDR3 totals 14 residues. The CDR3 protein is CASSLRKEYNEQFF. The DNA for the CDR3 is TGTGCCAGCAGTTTACGCAAAGAGTACAATGAGCAGTTCTTC.

This clone was seen only once. The chain has TRBV30 and TRBJ2-1; TRBD2 is a possible D gene (5 bases). This CDR3 is built from 12 residues. The germline gives CDR1 GTSNPN, CDR2 SVGIG (reference sequence). Trimming cost V 3 bases and J 10 bases, with 13 bases left between them. CDR3 loop: CAWSPGEREQFF. CDR3 bases: TGTGCCTGGAGCCCCGGGGAGAGGGAGCAGTTCTTC.

There are a few counts of this clone. CDR3 nucleotides: TGTGCCAGTAGGGACCCCGTTGGCTACACCTTC. Its translation: CASRDPVGYTF. The chain carries TRBV6-6 and TRBJ1-2, with D possibly matching TRBD1 (5 bases). In germline, CDR1 is MNHNY, CDR2 SVGAGI (reference sequence). The germline V and J ends were trimmed by 9 bases and 7 bases, with 12 bases remaining between them. CDR3 length equals 11 residues.

The chain uses TRBV6-5 and TRBJ1-3; D not certain. The CDR3 length is 16 residues. The V and J ends lost 2 bases and 0 bases respectively, with 11 bases between them. Germline assignment: CDR1 MNHEY and CDR2 SVGAGI. This CDR3 is CASSYDGVRSGNTIYF. The CDR3 DNA is TGTGCCAGCAGTTACGATGGGGTACGCTCTGGAAACACCATATATTTT.

This chain uses TRBV5-6 with TRBJ2-1, with 8 bases identical to TRBD1. The CDR3 has 16 residues. Germline V gives CDR1 SGHDT, CDR2 YYEEEE. Losses at the gene ends were 1 base for V and 6 bases for J; bases not matched to a gene: 9. CDR3 nucleotide sequence: TGTGCCAGCAGCTTGAGGTGGCAGGGGGCAGGCAATGAGCAGTTCTTC. It is translated as CASSLRWQGAGNEQFF.